The clone carrying this T cell receptor (beta chain) was seen many times. This entry comes from a study of T-cell memory formation after mild COVID-19. On the study more broadly: TCR clusters were largely donor specific.

The CDR3 runs 15 residues. V was clipped by 0 bases and J by 8 bases, with 14 bases between them. CDR1 is LGHNA, CDR2 YSLEER, per germline. TCRdb reanalysed the 5' RACE reads using MiXCR and keeps one entry per CDR3 protein. The data show 100,000 to 140,000 distinct CDR3 sequences, with approximately 14% seen just once and around 40% held by the top ten. The receptor was derived from a man aged 18-30 years who had mild COVID-19 (a few samples of this study predate the infection). Cell type and time point are not known. The chain recombines TRBV4-3 with TRBJ2-1; TRBD2 is a possible D gene (5 bases). The sample consisted of PBMCs or a T cell subset sorted from them (not recorded which). DNA for the CDR3: TGCGCCAGCAGCCAAGAGATCGGCCTGAGGGATGAGCAGTTCTTC. Residues: CASSQEIGLRDEQFF.